The rows below give T cell receptor beta chains drawn from one sample of a study of shared clonotypes between healthy human individuals. Sequencing used immunoSEQ multiplex PCR; TCRdb keeps in-frame clones, though not all of them. Of around 2,000,000 clones in the sample, 85% to 95% are singletons; the top ten hold more than 0.1%. Sequenced material: naive CD4+ T cells sorted from blood. Receptor source: a man in his late teens or twenties in good health. Each CDR3 is given with its conserved first and last residue. The order of the fields is V gene, J gene, D gene, clone size, CDR3 DNA, CDR3 protein. A D gene is named only where the DNA matches it firmly. The size field is filled for only some rows; it gives once, few, many or a size class.

v_gene: TRBV7-2
j_gene: TRBJ2-4
d_gene: .
abundance: .
CDR3nt: TGTGCCAGCAGCTTAGTGGGGGAGACGGACATTCAGTACTTC
CDR3aa: CASSLVGETDIQYF

v_gene: TRBV4-1
j_gene: TRBJ1-1
d_gene: .
abundance: .
CDR3nt: TGTGCCAGAATCGGGGGGCTAAGGTCGGACACTGAAGCTTTCTTT
CDR3aa: CARIGGLRSDTEAFF

v_gene: TRBV11-2
j_gene: TRBJ2-3
d_gene: TRBD1
abundance: .
CDR3nt: TGTGCCAGCAGCTTAGAAGGGGGCAACACAGATACGCAGTATTTT
CDR3aa: CASSLEGGNTDTQYF

v_gene: TRBV12-5
j_gene: TRBJ2-2
d_gene: .
abundance: .
CDR3nt: TGTGCTAGTGCCCCGGACAGCAGTACCGGGGAGCTGTTTTTT
CDR3aa: CASAPDSSTGELFF

v_gene: TRBV18
j_gene: TRBJ1-5
d_gene: .
abundance: .
CDR3nt: TGTGCCAGCTCACTATCAGCGGTGAGCAATCAGCCCCAGCATTTT
CDR3aa: CASSLSAVSNQPQHF

v_gene: TRBV29-1
j_gene: TRBJ1-4
d_gene: .
abundance: .
CDR3nt: TGCAGCGTTGCGGGCGCGGTAACTAATGAAAAACTGTTTTTT
CDR3aa: CSVAGAVTNEKLFF

v_gene: TRBV6-1
j_gene: TRBJ2-5
d_gene: TRBD2
abundance: .
CDR3nt: TGTGCCAGCAGTCGGACTAGCGGTCCATCGGAGACCCAGTACTTC
CDR3aa: CASSRTSGPSETQYF

v_gene: TRBV10-3
j_gene: TRBJ1-2
d_gene: TRBD1
abundance: .
CDR3nt: TGTGCCATCAGTGAGCAGGGGGCTGTCTATGGCTACACCTTC
CDR3aa: CAISEQGAVYGYTF

v_gene: TRBV25-1
j_gene: TRBJ1-6
d_gene: .
abundance: once
CDR3nt: TGTGCCAGCAGTGGTTTGTCCCGGGGGTCCTTTTCACCCCTCCACTTT
CDR3aa: CASSGLSRGSFSPLHF

v_gene: TRBV7-9
j_gene: TRBJ2-1
d_gene: .
abundance: .
CDR3nt: TGTGCCAGCAGCCTAAGTCTCTACAATGAGCAGTTCTTC
CDR3aa: CASSLSLYNEQFF

v_gene: TRBV7-2
j_gene: TRBJ1-5
d_gene: TRBD1
abundance: .
CDR3nt: TGTGCCAGCAGCGCGCACAGGGGGCCCAATCAGCCCCAGCATTTT
CDR3aa: CASSAHRGPNQPQHF

v_gene: TRBV5-1
j_gene: TRBJ1-3
d_gene: .
abundance: .
CDR3nt: TGCGCCAGCAGCTTGGGAAGCTCTGGAAACACCATATATTTT
CDR3aa: CASSLGSSGNTIYF

v_gene: TRBV6-1
j_gene: TRBJ1-2
d_gene: .
abundance: .
CDR3nt: TGTGCCAGCTCGGAGGGGCTAAGCGTAGGCTACACCTTC
CDR3aa: CASSEGLSVGYTF

v_gene: TRBV11-3
j_gene: TRBJ2-7
d_gene: TRBD2
abundance: .
CDR3nt: TGTGCCAGCAGCTTAGGCGGGGGTACCTACGAGCAGTACTTC
CDR3aa: CASSLGGGTYEQYF

v_gene: TRBV5-6
j_gene: TRBJ2-7
d_gene: TRBD2
abundance: .
CDR3nt: TGTGCCAGCAGCAGAATAGCGGGAGACGAGCAGTACTTC
CDR3aa: CASSRIAGDEQYF

v_gene: TRBV6-1
j_gene: TRBJ2-1
d_gene: TRBD2
abundance: .
CDR3nt: TGTGCCAGCAGTGAGCTGGGGAGGGGCTCCTACAATGAGCAGTTCTTC
CDR3aa: CASSELGRGSYNEQFF

v_gene: TRBV2
j_gene: TRBJ1-2
d_gene: .
abundance: .
CDR3nt: TGTGCCAGCAGTGAAGCGCAGGGCGGCTATGGCTACACCTTC
CDR3aa: CASSEAQGGYGYTF

v_gene: TRBV9
j_gene: TRBJ2-7
d_gene: .
abundance: .
CDR3nt: TGTGCCAGCAGCGTAGATTTGGTGTCAGGGTCCTACGAGCAGTACTTC
CDR3aa: CASSVDLVSGSYEQYF

v_gene: TRBV6-5
j_gene: TRBJ2-7
d_gene: TRBD1
abundance: .
CDR3nt: TGTGCCAGCAGTCGACGACAGGGCATCAACGAGCAGTACTTC
CDR3aa: CASSRRQGINEQYF

v_gene: TRBV5-1
j_gene: TRBJ1-6
d_gene: .
abundance: .
CDR3nt: TGCGCCAGCAGACCCCAGGGAATTAATTCACCCCTCCACTTT
CDR3aa: CASRPQGINSPLHF

v_gene: TRBV4-3
j_gene: TRBJ2-3
d_gene: .
abundance: .
CDR3nt: TGCGCCAGCAGCCAAGATTTGGGGATGGATACGCAGTATTTT
CDR3aa: CASSQDLGMDTQYF

v_gene: TRBV18
j_gene: TRBJ1-1
d_gene: TRBD1
abundance: .
CDR3nt: TGTGCCAGCTCTCCACAGGGGGCGAGGACTGAAGCTTTCTTT
CDR3aa: CASSPQGARTEAFF

v_gene: TRBV19
j_gene: TRBJ2-2
d_gene: .
abundance: .
CDR3nt: TGTGCCAGTAGCACAGTAGGGGGGGCCGGGGAGCTGTTTTTT
CDR3aa: CASSTVGGAGELFF

v_gene: TRBV7-9
j_gene: TRBJ1-3
d_gene: .
abundance: .
CDR3nt: TGTGCCAGCAGCTTACAACAGGGCTCTGGAAACACCATATATTTT
CDR3aa: CASSLQQGSGNTIYF

v_gene: TRBV10-3
j_gene: TRBJ2-1
d_gene: TRBD1
abundance: .
CDR3nt: TGTGCCATCAGTGACCTCCGGGACAGGGTGTTCAATGAGCAGTTCTTC
CDR3aa: CAISDLRDRVFNEQFF

v_gene: TRBV5-1
j_gene: TRBJ2-7
d_gene: .
abundance: .
CDR3nt: TGCGCCAGCGCGGGTGCCAAGAGCTACGAGCAGTACTTC
CDR3aa: CASAGAKSYEQYF

v_gene: TRBV7-9
j_gene: TRBJ2-5
d_gene: TRBD1
abundance: .
CDR3nt: TGTGCCAGCAGCTTCCTGACAGGGGTGGCAGAGACCCAGTACTTC
CDR3aa: CASSFLTGVAETQYF

v_gene: TRBV30
j_gene: TRBJ2-7
d_gene: .
abundance: .
CDR3nt: TGTGCCTGGAGTCCACTGACTTGGTATAGCGACGAGCAGTACTTC
CDR3aa: CAWSPLTWYSDEQYF

v_gene: TRBV5-1
j_gene: TRBJ2-3
d_gene: TRBD2
abundance: .
CDR3nt: TGCGCCAGCAGCACAACTAGCGGGATGCCAGATACGCAGTATTTT
CDR3aa: CASSTTSGMPDTQYF

v_gene: TRBV27
j_gene: TRBJ2-4
d_gene: .
abundance: once
CDR3nt: TGTGCCAGCAGTCAACAGGGTCCCAAAAACATTCAGTACTTC
CDR3aa: CASSQQGPKNIQYF

v_gene: TRBV28
j_gene: TRBJ1-5
d_gene: .
abundance: .
CDR3nt: TGTGCCAGCAGCCTGACAGAAGTGGGGCAGCCCCAGCATTTT
CDR3aa: CASSLTEVGQPQHF

v_gene: TRBV28
j_gene: TRBJ1-3
d_gene: TRBD1
abundance: .
CDR3nt: TGTGCCAGCAGTTCCCCGGGACAGCCAGAAAACACCATATATTTT
CDR3aa: CASSSPGQPENTIYF

v_gene: TRBV30
j_gene: TRBJ1-1
d_gene: .
abundance: .
CDR3nt: TGTGCCTGGAGTTCGCGGACGGGGATGTTGCGGGCTTTCTTT
CDR3aa: CAWSSRTGMLRAFF

v_gene: TRBV18
j_gene: TRBJ2-7
d_gene: TRBD1
abundance: .
CDR3nt: TGTGCCAGCTCACCCGGACAGGGTACCTACGAGCAGTACTTC
CDR3aa: CASSPGQGTYEQYF

v_gene: TRBV5-1
j_gene: TRBJ2-1
d_gene: TRBD2
abundance: .
CDR3nt: TGCGCCAGCAGCATGACTAGCGGGGCCAGGAATGAGCAGTTCTTC
CDR3aa: CASSMTSGARNEQFF

v_gene: TRBV28
j_gene: TRBJ2-1
d_gene: .
abundance: .
CDR3nt: TGTGCCAGCAGTACCCAGACAAGGGGAACATACAATGAGCAGTTCTTC
CDR3aa: CASSTQTRGTYNEQFF

v_gene: TRBV10-2
j_gene: TRBJ1-2
d_gene: .
abundance: .
CDR3nt: TGCGCCAGCAGCGCGCCGTCAGGATCCTATGGCTACACCTTC
CDR3aa: CASSAPSGSYGYTF

v_gene: TRBV29-1
j_gene: TRBJ1-2
d_gene: .
abundance: .
CDR3nt: TGCAGCGTTGCCAGGGGTGGCGCCGGCTATGGCTACACCTTC
CDR3aa: CSVARGGAGYGYTF

v_gene: TRBV28
j_gene: TRBJ2-2
d_gene: .
abundance: once
CDR3nt: TGTGCCAGCAGTTTAGGGGGCGCCCCTGGCACCGGGGAGCTGTTTTTT
CDR3aa: CASSLGGAPGTGELFF

v_gene: TRBV11-2
j_gene: TRBJ2-5
d_gene: .
abundance: .
CDR3nt: TGTGCCAGCAGCCAAGGGGAGACCCAGTACTTC
CDR3aa: CASSQGETQYF

v_gene: TRBV2
j_gene: TRBJ2-1
d_gene: TRBD2
abundance: once
CDR3nt: TGTGCCAGCAATATCCCGCAACTAGCGGGAGTCATTGAGCAGTTCTTC
CDR3aa: CASNIPQLAGVIEQFF

v_gene: TRBV19
j_gene: TRBJ1-4
d_gene: .
abundance: .
CDR3nt: TGTGCCAGTAGTGAAGGGACAAGACTTAATGAAAAACTGTTTTTT
CDR3aa: CASSEGTRLNEKLFF

v_gene: TRBV6-6
j_gene: TRBJ1-5
d_gene: .
abundance: .
CDR3nt: TGTGCCACCCTAAACTGGGGAATGAATCAGCCCCAGCATTTT
CDR3aa: CATLNWGMNQPQHF

v_gene: TRBV7-9
j_gene: TRBJ2-2
d_gene: TRBD1
abundance: .
CDR3nt: TGTGCCAGCAGCTTAGGGACAGGGGTGAACACCGGGGAGCTGTTTTTT
CDR3aa: CASSLGTGVNTGELFF

v_gene: TRBV5-1
j_gene: TRBJ2-5
d_gene: TRBD2
abundance: .
CDR3nt: TGCGCCAGCAGCTTGGCACTAGCGGTACAAGAGACCCAGTACTTC
CDR3aa: CASSLALAVQETQYF

v_gene: TRBV2
j_gene: TRBJ2-2
d_gene: TRBD1
abundance: .
CDR3nt: TGTGCCAGCAGGGGGACAGGGGTTGCCGGGGAGCTGTTTTTT
CDR3aa: CASRGTGVAGELFF

v_gene: TRBV4-3
j_gene: TRBJ2-2
d_gene: .
abundance: .
CDR3nt: TGCGCCAGCAGCCAAGGGGCGGACAGCGTCGTCTTGGGGGAGCTGTTTTTT
CDR3aa: CASSQGADSVVLGELFF

v_gene: TRBV6-6
j_gene: TRBJ2-5
d_gene: .
abundance: .
CDR3nt: TGTGCCAGCAGTTACGAGGCCAGGGCTGAGACCCAGTACTTC
CDR3aa: CASSYEARAETQYF

v_gene: TRBV6-6
j_gene: TRBJ1-2
d_gene: .
abundance: .
CDR3nt: TGTGCCAGCAGCCGAACGGACAGCGACTATGGCTACACCTTC
CDR3aa: CASSRTDSDYGYTF

v_gene: TRBV6-1
j_gene: TRBJ2-1
d_gene: .
abundance: .
CDR3nt: TGTGCCAGCAGAGAGGTGACCAATGAGCAGTTCTTC
CDR3aa: CASREVTNEQFF

v_gene: TRBV6-5
j_gene: TRBJ1-2
d_gene: TRBD1
abundance: once
CDR3nt: TGTGCCAGCAGACCCCGGGACAGACATGGCTACACCTTC
CDR3aa: CASRPRDRHGYTF

v_gene: TRBV6-5
j_gene: TRBJ2-7
d_gene: TRBD1
abundance: .
CDR3nt: TGTGCCAGCAGCTACAGGGGGCGAGGTCCCTACGAGCAGTACTTC
CDR3aa: CASSYRGRGPYEQYF

v_gene: TRBV15
j_gene: TRBJ1-2
d_gene: .
abundance: .
CDR3nt: TGTGCCACCAGCAGAGACGAGAGGGGTGGCTACACCTTC
CDR3aa: CATSRDERGGYTF

v_gene: TRBV13
j_gene: TRBJ2-1
d_gene: .
abundance: .
CDR3nt: TGTGCCAGCAGCTTAGGGCGGAGCTCCTACAATGAGCAGTTCTTC
CDR3aa: CASSLGRSSYNEQFF

v_gene: TRBV18
j_gene: TRBJ1-2
d_gene: .
abundance: .
CDR3nt: TGTGCCAGCTCACCCGTCAGATCGGATGGCTACACCTTC
CDR3aa: CASSPVRSDGYTF

v_gene: TRBV28
j_gene: TRBJ1-2
d_gene: TRBD1
abundance: .
CDR3nt: TGTGCCAGCAGTCCCCAGGGGGCAGGGGTCGGCTACACCTTC
CDR3aa: CASSPQGAGVGYTF

v_gene: TRBV5-8
j_gene: TRBJ2-5
d_gene: TRBD1
abundance: .
CDR3nt: TGTGCCAGCAGCTTGGGCGAAAAAGGGACAGCAGAGACCCAGTACTTC
CDR3aa: CASSLGEKGTAETQYF

v_gene: TRBV27
j_gene: TRBJ2-3
d_gene: .
abundance: .
CDR3nt: TGTGCCAGCAGGGGGACGCCGACCGCGAATACGCAGTATTTT
CDR3aa: CASRGTPTANTQYF

v_gene: TRBV28
j_gene: TRBJ2-6
d_gene: TRBD2
abundance: .
CDR3nt: TGTGCCAGCCTCGGCGGGAGTTCTGGGGCCAACGTCCTGACTTTC
CDR3aa: CASLGGSSGANVLTF

v_gene: TRBV10-2
j_gene: TRBJ2-3
d_gene: .
abundance: .
CDR3nt: TGCGCCAGCCAGGCCAGAACAGATACGCAGTATTTT
CDR3aa: CASQARTDTQYF